The present T cell receptor beta chain was sequenced within a study of blood T cell repertoires in COVID-19 (dated by TCRdb to between 2020 and 2021). Broadly, across the study: Samples covering the acute and convalescent phases of COVID-19 were provided by collaborators in the United States, Italy and Spain. The material from the prospective study consisted of cDNA or gDNA derived from T cells, B-cell-depleted T cells, or PBMCs. Subjects who had been exposed to COVID-19, were actively infected with it, or had recovered from it provided the deeply sampled blood TCRbeta repertoires that made up the dataset. A freely available public database, intended as a resource for researchers studying the immune response to SARS-CoV-2, is where the repertoires were released. Samples were obtained from the ongoing ImmuneRACE study (first 160 participants) and from over 1,000 subjects provided by 6 global collaborators. Sample metadata almost always included a de-identified subject ID, COVID-19 status, age in years and sex. Where available, HLA class I and class II types were taken from metadata supplied by the sample provider and were not determined by assay-based typing. Overall study results and their limits: Clinical and demographic metadata were provided uncurated, with the amount varying by source and participant.

V has 2 bases trimmed and J has 4 bases trimmed; junction bases matching no gene number 7. Reading from cysteine to phenylalanine, the CDR3 counts 16 amino acids. Just the 48-base CDR3 DNA is kept, in frame starting at base 1. CDR1 MGHRA and CDR2 YSYEKL were looked up in the germline V gene. TCRbeta CDR3 regions were amplified from genomic DNA using the immunoSEQ Assay, a bias-controlled multiplex PCR. Under the source paper's analysis protocol: Within the assay, amplification of reference gene primers was used to estimate how many nucleated cells each sample contained. Sequence reads were collapsed and filtered to measure the absolute abundance of every unique TCRbeta CDR3 rearrangement. For each sample, productive Simpson clonality was calculated by taking the square root of Simpson's diversity index across productive rearrangements. TCRdb's version of the immuneACCESS table is confined to in-frame rearrangements and falls short of the full clone set. An unresolved V gene accounts for under half of the shortfall where checked; the remainder is of unknown origin. That table furnishes V, J and clone size, whereas the DNA furnished D and trimming. Here the sample has about 380,000 clones; less than 85% occur a single time. Approximately 3.6% of the sample rests with the top ten.

This clone was seen only once. The specificity of this receptor is unknown. Per-base qualities were not stored, and no clone one base away is much larger. Each collaborating institution followed its own protocols to collect whole blood in K2EDTA tubes. For TCRbeta analysis, collaborator samples were shipped as frozen whole blood, as isolated PBMCs, or as DNA extracted from either sample type. In this chain, TRBV4-1 is recombined with TRBJ1-4; 7 bases in the middle match TRBD1. Sequenced sample: peripheral blood. The TCR was taken from a woman aged 18-35 years with acute or convalescent COVID-19. The CDR3 is CASSQLGGRLNEKLFF. The sequenced DNA is TGCGCCAGCAGCCAATTAGGGGGCAGACTTAATGAAAAACTGTTTTTT.